This TCR beta chain was profiled in a study of blood T cells in healthy people across ages. Findings and limits, study-wide: What prevented conclusive comparison of naive and antigen-experienced cells was that PBMCs were unsorted. Roughly linear declines in TCR beta diversity per million T cells occurred with age.

Trimming removed 0 bases at V and 4 bases at J, with 10 bases between. Germline CDR1 reads SGHKS; CDR2 reads YYEKEE (reference sequence). CDR3 length: 14 residues. For the second PCR, which ran for about 6 to 12 cycles, a sample-barcoded 5' primer and a J-beta primer mix were used. A template-switch adaptor with 12 random nucleotides tagged each cDNA molecule. TCRdb recomputed calls from the 5' RACE reads with MiXCR, one row per CDR3 protein. The sample has about 830,000 distinct CDR3 sequences, roughly 60% seen once. Donors gave ten milliliters of peripheral blood apiece. Regarding this clonotype: What it binds is not known.

The clonotype comes from a man in his thirties or forties in good health. The material sequenced was blood. The chain links TRBV5-5 to TRBJ2-5; no definite D call. CDR3 DNA: TGTGCCAGCAGCTTGGGCAGATTGGTAGAGACCCAGTACTTC. Protein: CASSLGRLVETQYF.